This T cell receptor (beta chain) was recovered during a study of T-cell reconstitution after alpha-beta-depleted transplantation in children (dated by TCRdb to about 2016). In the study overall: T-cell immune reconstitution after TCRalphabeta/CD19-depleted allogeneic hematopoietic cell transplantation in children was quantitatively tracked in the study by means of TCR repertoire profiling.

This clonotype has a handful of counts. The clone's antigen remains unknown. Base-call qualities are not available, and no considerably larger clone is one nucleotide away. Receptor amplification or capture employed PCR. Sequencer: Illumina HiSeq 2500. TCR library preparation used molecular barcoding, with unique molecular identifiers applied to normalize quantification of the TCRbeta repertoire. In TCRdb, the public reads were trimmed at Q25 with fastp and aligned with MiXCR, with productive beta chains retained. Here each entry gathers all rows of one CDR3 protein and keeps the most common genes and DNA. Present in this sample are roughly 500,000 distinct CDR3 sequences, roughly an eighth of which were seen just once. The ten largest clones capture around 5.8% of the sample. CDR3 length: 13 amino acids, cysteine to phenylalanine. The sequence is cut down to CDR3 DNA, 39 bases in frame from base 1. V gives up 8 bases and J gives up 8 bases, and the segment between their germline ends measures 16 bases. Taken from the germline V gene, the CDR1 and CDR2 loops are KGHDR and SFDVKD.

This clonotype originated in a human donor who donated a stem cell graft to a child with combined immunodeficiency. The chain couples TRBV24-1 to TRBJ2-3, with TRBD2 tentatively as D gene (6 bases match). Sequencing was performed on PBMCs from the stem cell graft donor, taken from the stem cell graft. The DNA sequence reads TGTGCCACCATGGAGGGAGATGACTTTACGCAGTATTTT. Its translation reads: CATMEGDDFTQYF.